This T cell receptor (beta chain) was captured in a study of CD8+ T cells in alopecia areata. This CDR3 is 11 amino acids long. Germline V lookup: CDR1 GTSNPN, CDR2 SVGIG (reference sequence). Trimming took 3 bases from V and 14 from J; bases not matched to a gene: 6. The treatment here: oral pan-JAK inhibitor, 5-10 mg twice daily. Sequencing used cDNA as its template, made by extracting RNA and reverse transcribing it. Produced via immunoSEQ multiplex PCR; TCRdb's table is partial and in-frame only. The top ten hold under 20% of the sample, which has 150,000 to 200,000 clones, roughly 58% seen once. This material consisted of CD4+ T cells sorted from blood, taken at week 56, from a patient treated with tofacitinib. The V and J genes are TRBV30 and TRBJ2-1, with TRBD1 identical over 8 bases. The clonotype comes from a human donor with alopecia areata. The CDR3: CAWRDREREFF. DNA of the CDR3: TGTGCCTGGAGGGACAGGGAGAGGGAGTTCTTC.